This T cell receptor beta chain came from a study of shared clonotypes between healthy human individuals. Turning to this clone: Its antigen remains unknown.

Overall study results and limits: The sharing of 4% to 5.5% of naive CD4 clonotypes was seen across a few donors. Relative to memory subsets, naive subsets generally showed larger estimated richness.

The method was immunoSEQ multiplex PCR; TCRdb's version includes in-frame clones alone and lacks a portion of them. The data contain 2.3 million or so clones, over 90% of them singletons. The CDR3 loop spans 14 amino acids. The V and J ends lost 5 bases and 0 bases respectively, with 12 bases between them. Germline lookup yields CDR1 SGHRS and CDR2 YFSETQ. Sequencing input: naive CD4+ T cells from PBMCs. Described subset: CD45RA+ positively selected. The rearrangement uses TRBV5-1 and TRBJ2-7, with D possibly TRBD2 on 5 matching bases. The receptor comes from a man between 18 and 29 years old in good health. Some clones in this sample may be carry-over from other donors' samples. The CDR3 coding sequence is TGCGCCAGCAGTTCCGGCGGGTCCTCCTACGAGCAGTACTTC. This translates into CASSSGGSSYEQYF.